This record covers a single T cell receptor beta chain. The antigen is not known. Relative to the germline gene, one junction end is altered; a read error may explain this. The sample is drawn from a study of tumor and adjacent non-tumor tissue in lung cancer. General study results and limits: Significantly higher TCR diversity was found in tumor than normal lung.

No cell sorting was done before RNA was extracted from the tissue. This non-tumor lung sample came from over 3 cm beyond the tumor edge. Three rounds of nested PCR, following a modified ARM-PCR protocol, produced the TCRbeta library. Via MiXCR, TCRdb re-called the multiplex PCR reads, giving one row per CDR3 protein. The sample shows over 35,000 distinct CDR3 sequences, roughly 60% of them seen only once. Sequencing was carried out using distant non-tumor lung tissue. This sequence originates from a man aged 45-65 years with non-small cell lung cancer.

The CDR3 coding sequence is TGTGCCAGTAGCTTAGCGGCAATTTCCTACGTGCAGTACTTC. This gives the protein CASSLAAISYVQYF. The V and J genes are TRBV7-9 and TRBJ2-7; weak D call: TRBD2 (6 bases). Germline loops: CDR1 SEHNR, CDR2 FQNEAQ (reference sequence). This CDR3 is 14 amino acids long.